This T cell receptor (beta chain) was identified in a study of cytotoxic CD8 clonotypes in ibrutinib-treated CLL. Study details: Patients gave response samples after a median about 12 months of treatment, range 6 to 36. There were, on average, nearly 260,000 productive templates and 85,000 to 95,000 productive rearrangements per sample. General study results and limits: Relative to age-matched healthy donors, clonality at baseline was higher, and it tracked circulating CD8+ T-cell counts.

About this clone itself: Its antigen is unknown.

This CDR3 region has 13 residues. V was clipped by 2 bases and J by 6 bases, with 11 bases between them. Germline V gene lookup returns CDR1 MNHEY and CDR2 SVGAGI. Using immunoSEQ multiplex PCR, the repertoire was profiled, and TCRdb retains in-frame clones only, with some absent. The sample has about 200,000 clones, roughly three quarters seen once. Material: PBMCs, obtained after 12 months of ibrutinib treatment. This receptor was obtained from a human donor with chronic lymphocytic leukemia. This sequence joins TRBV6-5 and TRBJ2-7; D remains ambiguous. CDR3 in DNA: TGTGCCAGCAGTTACGGCATACGTCGCGAGCAGTACTTC. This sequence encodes CASSYGIRREQYF.